The clone carrying this T cell receptor beta chain was observed a few times. Its specificity is unknown. TCRdb analysed the reads with MiXCR anew, one entry per CDR3 protein. The sample has 700,000 to 900,000 distinct CDR3 sequences, about 28% seen once. The record originates from a study of T cell repertoires in cytomegalovirus infection. Looking at the study overall: HLA-B-restricted CMV epitopes that are well studied were used alongside recently identified HLA-C-restricted ones. Study-wide findings and caveats: The study found HLA-C-restricted CMV-specific TCR beta clonotypes dominating the ex vivo response. CMV carriers having the relevant HLA were flagged by cumulative public TCR beta family frequency.

The sequencing used cultured CD8+ T cells from PBMCs, collected from culture after CMV antigen stimulation. This clonotype was obtained from a human donor in good health (CMV status not recorded). Some clones in this sample may be carry-over from other donors' samples.

Here the CDR3 reads CASSPPRTGFLDEQYF. In DNA, the CDR3 is TGTGCCAGCAGTCCCCCCAGGACAGGGTTTCTAGACGAGCAGTACTTC. This chain links TRBV6-5 with TRBJ2-7, with 8 bases identical to TRBD1. The junction had 14 bases not matched to a gene; V was cut back by 5 bases and J by 5 bases. Germline assignment: CDR1 MNHEY and CDR2 SVGAGI. The CDR3 consists of 16 residues.